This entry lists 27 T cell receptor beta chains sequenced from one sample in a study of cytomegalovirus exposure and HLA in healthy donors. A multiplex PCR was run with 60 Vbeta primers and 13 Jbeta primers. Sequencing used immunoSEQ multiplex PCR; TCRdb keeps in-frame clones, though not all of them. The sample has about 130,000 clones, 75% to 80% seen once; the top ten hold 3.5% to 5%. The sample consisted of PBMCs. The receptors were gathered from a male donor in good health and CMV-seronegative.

The CDR3, as DNA: TGTGCCAGTAGTCTCCGACAGGGGAGCGTCACTGAAGCTTTCTTT. As protein: CASSLRQGSVTEAFF. The J gene is TRBJ1-1, the V gene TRBV19; TRBD1 agrees at 8 bases. V shed 5 bases, J shed 4 bases, and the junction held 9 bases outside the gene matches. CDR3 length equals 15 residues. Germline CDR1 is LNHDA and CDR2 is SQIVND (reference sequence).

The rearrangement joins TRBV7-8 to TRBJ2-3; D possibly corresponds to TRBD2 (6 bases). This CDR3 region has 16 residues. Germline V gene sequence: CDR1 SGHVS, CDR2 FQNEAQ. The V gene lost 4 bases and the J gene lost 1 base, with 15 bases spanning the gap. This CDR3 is CASSSPYAGRTDTQYF. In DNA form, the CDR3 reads TGTGCCAGCAGCTCCCCCTACGCGGGGCGCACAGATACGCAGTATTTT.

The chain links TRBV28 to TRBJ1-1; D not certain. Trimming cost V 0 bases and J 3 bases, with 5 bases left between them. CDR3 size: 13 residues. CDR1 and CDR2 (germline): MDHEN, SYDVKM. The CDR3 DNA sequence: TGTGCCAGCAGTTTATGGTCCTACACTGAAGCTTTCTTT. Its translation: CASSLWSYTEAFF.

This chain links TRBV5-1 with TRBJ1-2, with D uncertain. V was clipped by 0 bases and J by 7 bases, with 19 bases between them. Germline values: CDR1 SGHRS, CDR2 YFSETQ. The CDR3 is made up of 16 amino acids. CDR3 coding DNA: TGCGCCAGCAGCTTGGGGGCTCGTGGGCCGCATAGTGGCTACACCTTC. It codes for CASSLGARGPHSGYTF.

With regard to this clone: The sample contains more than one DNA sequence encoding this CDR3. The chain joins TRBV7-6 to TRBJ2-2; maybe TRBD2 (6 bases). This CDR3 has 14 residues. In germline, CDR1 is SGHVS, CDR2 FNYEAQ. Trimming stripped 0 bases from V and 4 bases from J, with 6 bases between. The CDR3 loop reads CASSLAGGTGELFF. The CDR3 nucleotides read TGTGCCAGCAGCTTAGCGGGGGGCACCGGGGAGCTGTTTTTT.

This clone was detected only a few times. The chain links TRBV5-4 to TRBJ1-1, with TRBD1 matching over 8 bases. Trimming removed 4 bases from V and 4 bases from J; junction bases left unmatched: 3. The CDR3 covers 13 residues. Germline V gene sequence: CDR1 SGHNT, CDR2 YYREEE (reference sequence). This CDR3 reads CASSVTGGTEAFF. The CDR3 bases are TGTGCCAGCAGCGTAACAGGGGGCACTGAAGCTTTCTTT.

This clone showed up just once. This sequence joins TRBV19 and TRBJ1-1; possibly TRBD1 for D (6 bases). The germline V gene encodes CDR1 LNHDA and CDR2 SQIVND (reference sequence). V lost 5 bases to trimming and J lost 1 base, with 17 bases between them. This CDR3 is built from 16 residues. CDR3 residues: CASSFMTGGGNTEAFF. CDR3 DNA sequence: TGTGCCAGTAGTTTCATGACAGGCGGCGGGAACACTGAAGCTTTCTTT.

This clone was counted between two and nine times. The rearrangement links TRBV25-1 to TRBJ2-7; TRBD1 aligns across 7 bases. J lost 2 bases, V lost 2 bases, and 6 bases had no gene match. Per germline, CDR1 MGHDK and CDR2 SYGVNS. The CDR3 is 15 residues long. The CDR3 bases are TGTGCCAGCAGTGAAGGGACAGCTGGAACCTACGAGCAGTACTTC. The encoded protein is CASSEGTAGTYEQYF.

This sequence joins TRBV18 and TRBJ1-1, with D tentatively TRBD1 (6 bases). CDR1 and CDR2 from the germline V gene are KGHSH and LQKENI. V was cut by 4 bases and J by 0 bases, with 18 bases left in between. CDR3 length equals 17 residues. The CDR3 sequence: CASSLRGPGGMNTEAFF. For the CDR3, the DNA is TGTGCCAGCTCACTCAGGGGTCCCGGGGGGATGAACACTGAAGCTTTCTTT.

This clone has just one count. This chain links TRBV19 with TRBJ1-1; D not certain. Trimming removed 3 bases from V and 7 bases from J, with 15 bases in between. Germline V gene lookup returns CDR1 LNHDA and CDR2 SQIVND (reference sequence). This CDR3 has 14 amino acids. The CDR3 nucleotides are TGTGCCAGTAGTATTTCCCATCGCGGCGGTGAAGCTTTCTTT. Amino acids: CASSISHRGGEAFF.

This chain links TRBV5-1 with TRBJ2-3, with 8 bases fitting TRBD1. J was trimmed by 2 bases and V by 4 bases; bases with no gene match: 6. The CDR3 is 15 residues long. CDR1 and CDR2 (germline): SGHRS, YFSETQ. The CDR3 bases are TGCGCCAGCAGCCCTACAGGGGGTCCCACAGATACGCAGTATTTT. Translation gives CASSPTGGPTDTQYF.

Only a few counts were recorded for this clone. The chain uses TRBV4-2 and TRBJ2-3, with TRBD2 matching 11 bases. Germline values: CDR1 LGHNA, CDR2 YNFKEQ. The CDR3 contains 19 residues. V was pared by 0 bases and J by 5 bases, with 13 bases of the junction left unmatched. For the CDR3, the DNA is TGTGCCAGCAGCCAAGATGGCCGACTAGCGGGGCGAGGGAAAGATACGCAGTATTTT. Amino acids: CASSQDGRLAGRGKDTQYF.

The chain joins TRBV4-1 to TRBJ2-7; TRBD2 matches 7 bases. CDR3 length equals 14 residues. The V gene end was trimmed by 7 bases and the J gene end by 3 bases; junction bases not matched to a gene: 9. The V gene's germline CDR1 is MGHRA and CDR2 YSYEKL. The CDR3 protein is CASTPGGRGYEQYF. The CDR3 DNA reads TGCGCCAGCACACCCGGGGGGAGGGGCTACGAGCAGTACTTC.

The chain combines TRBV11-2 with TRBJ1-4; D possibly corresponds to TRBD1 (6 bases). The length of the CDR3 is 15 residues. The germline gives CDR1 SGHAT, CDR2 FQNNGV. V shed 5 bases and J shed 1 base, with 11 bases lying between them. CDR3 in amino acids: CASSRSGVTNEKLFF. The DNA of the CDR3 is TGTGCCAGCAGCAGATCAGGGGTAACTAATGAAAAACTGTTTTTT.

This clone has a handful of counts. Here the CDR3 DNA reads TGTGCCAGCCGCACGGCTGGGGCCAACGTCCTGACTTTC. It yields the protein CASRTAGANVLTF. The rearrangement uses TRBV6-1 and TRBJ2-6; the D is unclear. CDR3 size: 13 residues. The V gene lost 8 bases and the J gene lost 2 bases, with 7 bases spanning the gap. The germline V gene has CDR1 MNHNS and CDR2 SASEGT.

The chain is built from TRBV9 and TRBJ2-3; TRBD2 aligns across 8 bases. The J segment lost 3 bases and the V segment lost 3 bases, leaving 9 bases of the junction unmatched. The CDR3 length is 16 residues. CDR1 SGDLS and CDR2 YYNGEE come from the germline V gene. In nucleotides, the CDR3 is TGTGCCAGCAGCGCCGCGGGGGGCCATAGAACAGATACGCAGTATTTT. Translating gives CASSAAGGHRTDTQYF.

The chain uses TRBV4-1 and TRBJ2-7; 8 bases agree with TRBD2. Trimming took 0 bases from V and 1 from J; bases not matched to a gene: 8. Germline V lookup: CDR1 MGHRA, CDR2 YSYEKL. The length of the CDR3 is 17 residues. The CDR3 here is CASSQDGTSSMSYEQYF. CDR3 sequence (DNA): TGCGCCAGCAGCCAAGATGGGACTAGTAGTATGTCCTACGAGCAGTACTTC.

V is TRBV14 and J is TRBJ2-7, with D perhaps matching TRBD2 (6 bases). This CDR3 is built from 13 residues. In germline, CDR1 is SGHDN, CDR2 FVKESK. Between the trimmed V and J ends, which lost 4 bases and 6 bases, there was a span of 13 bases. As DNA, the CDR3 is TGTGCCAGCAGCCGGACGGGGGTCCGCGAGCAGTACTTC. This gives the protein CASSRTGVREQYF.

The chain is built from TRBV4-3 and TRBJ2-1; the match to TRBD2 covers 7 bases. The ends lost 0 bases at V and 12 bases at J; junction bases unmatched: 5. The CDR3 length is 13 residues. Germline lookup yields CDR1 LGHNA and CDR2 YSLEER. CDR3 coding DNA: TGCGCCAGCAGCCAAGATCGGCGGGGGAGGCAGTTCTTC. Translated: CASSQDRRGRQFF.

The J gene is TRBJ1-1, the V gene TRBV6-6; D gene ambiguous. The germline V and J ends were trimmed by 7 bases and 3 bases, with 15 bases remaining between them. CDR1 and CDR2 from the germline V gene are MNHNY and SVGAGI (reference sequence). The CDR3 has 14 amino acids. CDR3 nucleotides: TGTGCCAGCACTTGGGCGGTCGGGGACACTGAAGCTTTCTTT. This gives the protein CASTWAVGDTEAFF.

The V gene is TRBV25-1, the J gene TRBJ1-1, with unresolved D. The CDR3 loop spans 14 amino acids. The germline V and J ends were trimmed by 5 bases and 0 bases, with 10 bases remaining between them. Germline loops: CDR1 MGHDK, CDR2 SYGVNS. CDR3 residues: CASSRDILNTEAFF. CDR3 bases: TGTGCCAGCAGTCGAGACATCTTGAACACTGAAGCTTTCTTT.

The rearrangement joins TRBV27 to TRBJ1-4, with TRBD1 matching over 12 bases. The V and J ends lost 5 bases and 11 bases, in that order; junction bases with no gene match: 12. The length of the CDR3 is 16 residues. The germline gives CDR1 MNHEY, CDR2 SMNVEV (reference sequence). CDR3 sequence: CASSLLGQGASGKLFF. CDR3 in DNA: TGTGCCAGCAGTCTCTTGGGACAGGGGGCGTCGGGGAAACTGTTTTTT.

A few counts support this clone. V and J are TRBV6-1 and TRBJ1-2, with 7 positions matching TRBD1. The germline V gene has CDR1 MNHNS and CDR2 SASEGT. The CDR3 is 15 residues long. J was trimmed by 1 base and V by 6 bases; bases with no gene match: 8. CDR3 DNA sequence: TGTGCCAGCAGGGGCGGGACAGACTTTAACTATGGCTACACCTTC. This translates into CASRGGTDFNYGYTF.

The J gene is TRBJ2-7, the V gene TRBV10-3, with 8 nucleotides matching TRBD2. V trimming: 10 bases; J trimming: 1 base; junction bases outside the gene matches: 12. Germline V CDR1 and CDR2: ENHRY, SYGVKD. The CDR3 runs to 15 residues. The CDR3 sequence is CATSWPAGVSYEQYF. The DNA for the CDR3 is TGTGCCACCTCATGGCCAGCGGGGGTTTCCTACGAGCAGTACTTC.

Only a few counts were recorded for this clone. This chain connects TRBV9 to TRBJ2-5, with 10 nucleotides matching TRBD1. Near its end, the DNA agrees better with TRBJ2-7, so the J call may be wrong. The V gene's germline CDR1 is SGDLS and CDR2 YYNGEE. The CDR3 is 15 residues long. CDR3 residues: CASSGRDRGSYEQYF. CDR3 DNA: TGTGCCAGCAGCGGCCGGGACAGGGGTTCCTACGAGCAGTACTTC.

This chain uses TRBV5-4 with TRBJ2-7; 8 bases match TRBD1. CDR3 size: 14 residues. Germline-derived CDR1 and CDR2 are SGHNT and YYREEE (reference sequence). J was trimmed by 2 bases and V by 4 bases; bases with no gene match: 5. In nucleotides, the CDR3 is TGTGCCAGCAGCAACCGGGACAGGACCTACGAGCAGTACTTC. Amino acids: CASSNRDRTYEQYF.

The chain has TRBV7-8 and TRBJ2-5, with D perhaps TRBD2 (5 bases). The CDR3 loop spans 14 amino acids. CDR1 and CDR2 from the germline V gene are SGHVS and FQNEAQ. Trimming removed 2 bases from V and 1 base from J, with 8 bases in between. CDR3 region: CASSLQAVQETQYF. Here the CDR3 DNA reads TGTGCCAGCAGCTTACAAGCGGTCCAAGAGACCCAGTACTTC.